This entry lists 25 T cell receptor beta chains sequenced from one sample in a study of shared clonotypes between healthy human individuals. Using immunoSEQ multiplex PCR, the repertoire was profiled, and TCRdb retains in-frame clones only, with some absent. The profile shows around 1.9 million clones, about 92% of them singletons. CD45RO-negative, CCR7-positively selected cells formed the naive CD8 fraction, excluding terminally differentiated effector memory CD45RA+ cells. The specimen sequenced was naive CD8+ T cells from PBMCs. These receptors were obtained from a man between 18 and 29 years old in good health. Some clones in this sample may be carry-over from other donors' samples.

The chain has TRBV27 and TRBJ2-7; D possibly corresponds to TRBD2 (6 bases). The ends were cut back, 0 bases at V and 3 bases at J, with 21 bases in the middle. CDR3 length: 18 residues. Germline values: CDR1 MNHEY, CDR2 SMNVEV (reference sequence). This chain's CDR3 is CASSLSGGGAGDFYEQYF. The CDR3 DNA follows: TGTGCCAGCAGTTTATCGGGGGGAGGAGCGGGCGACTTCTACGAGCAGTACTTC.

The J gene is TRBJ2-7, the V gene TRBV6-6; D assignment may be TRBD1 or TRBD2 (5 bases each). V was trimmed by 7 bases and J by 2 bases, leaving 12 bases between them. Germline CDR1 MNHNY, CDR2 SVGAGI (reference sequence). CDR3 length: 13 amino acids. The CDR3 protein is CASTRDQTYEQYF. The CDR3 DNA reads TGTGCCAGCACCCGGGACCAAACCTACGAGCAGTACTTC.

The chain couples TRBV5-6 to TRBJ1-2; no firm D call. The CDR3 extends over 14 amino acids. The germline V and J ends were trimmed by 1 base and 3 bases, with 10 bases remaining between them. Germline loops: CDR1 SGHDT, CDR2 YYEEEE. The CDR3 DNA reads as TGTGCCAGCAGCTTGAGCAGTGAGGACTATGGCTACACCTTC. It specifies CASSLSSEDYGYTF.

The V gene is TRBV4-1, the J gene TRBJ2-2, with 12 bases fitting TRBD2. V lost 4 bases and J lost 7; bases outside the gene matches: 4. Germline CDR1 reads MGHRA; CDR2 reads YSYEKL. The length of the CDR3 is 15 residues. The DNA of the CDR3 is TGCGCCAGCAGCCCTAGCGGGAGGGCCGGCGGGGAGCTGTTTTTT. This gives the protein CASSPSGRAGGELFF.

As regards this clone: The sample carries other DNA sequences with the same CDR3. This chain links TRBV14 with TRBJ2-3; D remains unclear. V was pared by 3 bases and J by 6 bases, with 10 bases between. Per the germline V gene, CDR1 is SGHDN and CDR2 is FVKESK. This CDR3 spans 13 amino acids. CDR3 in amino acids: CASSQARADTQYF. DNA of the CDR3: TGTGCCAGCAGCCAGGCTCGCGCGGATACGCAGTATTTT.

There are a few counts of this clone. This chain joins TRBV19 and TRBJ1-5, with 8 bases matching TRBD1. Germline V gene lookup returns CDR1 LNHDA and CDR2 SQIVND (reference sequence). The CDR3 extends over 15 amino acids. The V gene end was trimmed by 11 bases and the J gene end by 1 base; junction bases not matched to a gene: 10. Here the CDR3 reads CASIYRQGSNQPQHF. The CDR3 DNA is TGTGCCTCCATCTACCGACAGGGGAGCAATCAGCCCCAGCATTTT.

The chain has TRBV28 and TRBJ2-1; 11 bases are shared with TRBD1. The germline V gene encodes CDR1 MDHEN and CDR2 SYDVKM. After removal of 4 bases from V and 9 bases from J, the junction contained 5 bases not matched to a gene. The CDR3 consists of 14 residues. The CDR3 nucleotides are TGTGCCAGCAGTTATGGACAGGGGGCTGGTGAGCAGTTCTTC. Translating gives CASSYGQGAGEQFF.

The chain employs TRBV30 and TRBJ1-1; D is possibly TRBD1 (5 bases). The CDR3 consists of 12 residues. V was cut by 4 bases and J by 1 base, with 7 bases left in between. Germline CDR1 GTSNPN, CDR2 SVGIG (reference sequence). The DNA for the CDR3 is TGTGCCTGGAACCAGGGGAACACTGAAGCTTTCTTT. The encoded protein is CAWNQGNTEAFF.

The chain has TRBV29-1 and TRBJ2-7, with D possibly being TRBD1 (5 bases). The CDR3 spans 13 residues. V lost 4 bases to trimming and J lost 6 bases, with 16 bases between them. Germline CDR1 reads SQVTM; CDR2 reads ANQGSEA. The CDR3 region is CSVAPGYGLEQYF. The CDR3 DNA reads as TGCAGCGTTGCCCCAGGGTATGGGCTCGAGCAGTACTTC.

The genes are TRBV7-9 and TRBJ2-7, with 9 bases that match TRBD1. V lost 5 bases to trimming and J lost 4 bases; unmatched junction nucleotides: 9. The CDR3 contains 15 residues. Germline-derived CDR1 and CDR2 are SEHNR and FQNEAQ (reference sequence). DNA of the CDR3: TGTGCCAGCAGCCATGGGTCACAGGGGGCGTACGAGCAGTACTTC. This encodes CASSHGSQGAYEQYF.

The V call is TRBV5-5, the J call TRBJ2-7; no clear D gene. V lost 4 bases and J lost 7, with 15 bases in between. CDR3 length: 13 amino acids. Germline V lookup: CDR1 SGHKS, CDR2 YYEKEE (reference sequence). DNA of the CDR3: TGTGCCAGCAGCCTCTCTTCCCCCCAAGAGCAGTACTTC. Protein: CASSLSSPQEQYF.

The chain joins TRBV7-8 to TRBJ1-1, with 7 bases lining up with TRBD1. V was pared by 3 bases and J by 6 bases, with 16 bases of the junction left unmatched. Per the germline V gene, CDR1 is SGHVS and CDR2 is FQNEAQ. There are 17 residues in the CDR3. This chain's CDR3 is CASSFQQGNLIFSEAFF. CDR3 sequence (DNA): TGTGCCAGCAGCTTTCAACAGGGGAACTTAATTTTTTCTGAAGCTTTCTTT.

J is TRBJ2-1 and V is TRBV4-1; perhaps D is TRBD1 or TRBD2 (6 bases each). CDR1 is MGHRA and CDR2 is YSYEKL in the germline V gene. This CDR3 comprises 16 residues. V lost 4 bases to trimming and J lost 4 bases, with 17 bases between them. The CDR3, as DNA: TGCGCCAGCAGCCGCATTGGGGGGCAGGGGTACAATGAGCAGTTCTTC. Translation: CASSRIGGQGYNEQFF.

The chain uses TRBV27 and TRBJ1-1; TRBD1 matches at 11 bases. The germline V gene encodes CDR1 MNHEY and CDR2 SMNVEV (reference sequence). J was trimmed by 5 bases and V by 5 bases; bases with no gene match: 10. The CDR3 spans 16 residues. CDR3 nucleotides: TGTGCCAGCAGTCCCCAACCGGGACAGGGGGTGACTGAAGCTTTCTTT. This translates into CASSPQPGQGVTEAFF.

CDR3 residues: CASSFNSVLNTEAFF. Written as DNA, the CDR3 is TGTGCCAGCAGCTTTAATTCCGTACTGAACACTGAAGCTTTCTTT. The chain carries TRBV5-4 and TRBJ1-1; D not certain. The V and J ends lost 2 bases and 0 bases respectively, with 11 bases between them. Germline V gives CDR1 SGHNT, CDR2 YYREEE (reference sequence). This CDR3 contains 15 residues.

CDR3 protein: CASSSIAGGFYEQYF. CDR3 sequence (DNA): TGTGCCAGCAGCTCGATAGCGGGAGGTTTCTACGAGCAGTACTTC. The chain has TRBV13 and TRBJ2-7; TRBD2 matches at 10 bases. Per germline, CDR1 PRHDT and CDR2 FYEKMQ (reference sequence). The CDR3 has 15 residues. Trimming at V came to 4 bases and at J to 3 bases, leaving 6 bases not matched to a gene.

The count of this clone is one. This CDR3 is also generated by other DNA sequences in the sample. V is TRBV6-5 and J is TRBJ1-2; D might be TRBD1 (5 bases). The germline V and J ends were trimmed by 0 bases and 7 bases, with 9 bases remaining between them. The CDR3 totals 13 residues. Germline V gives CDR1 MNHEY, CDR2 SVGAGI. CDR3 region: CASSYSSGGGYTF. CDR3 in DNA: TGTGCCAGCAGTTACTCGTCCGGGGGTGGCTACACCTTC.

Points on this clone: The sample holds other DNA sequences that translate to the same CDR3. The CDR3 sequence is CASSYGDGYTF. DNA for the CDR3: TGTGCCAGCAGTTATGGGGATGGCTACACCTTC. This chain connects TRBV6-5 to TRBJ1-2, with D hard to call. The CDR3 totals 11 residues. Trimming removed 3 bases at V and 6 bases at J, with 5 bases between. Germline CDR1 reads MNHEY; CDR2 reads SVGAGI.

V gene TRBV7-9 combines with J gene TRBJ2-3; weak D call: TRBD2 (6 bases). Looked up from germline, CDR1 is SEHNR and CDR2 is FQNEAQ (reference sequence). The CDR3 is 16 residues long. V dropped 4 bases and J dropped 0 bases, with 14 bases sitting between them. The chain's CDR3 is CASSSTRGGSTDTQYF. CDR3 nucleotides: TGTGCCAGCAGCTCCACCCGTGGGGGGAGCACAGATACGCAGTATTTT.

The chain has TRBV11-3 and TRBJ2-7; D not certain. The CDR3 has 13 amino acids. CDR1 is SGHNT and CDR2 is YENEEA in the germline V gene. With 5 bases removed from V and 2 bases from J, the gap between germline ends came to 10 bases. CDR3: CASSLTLTYEQYF. In DNA, the CDR3 is TGTGCCAGCAGCCTCACCTTAACCTACGAGCAGTACTTC.

The CDR3 DNA follows: TGTGCCAGCAGCAGGGGAAACTACAATGAGCAGTTCTTC. It codes for CASSRGNYNEQFF. The genes are TRBV7-3 and TRBJ2-1, with D possibly matching TRBD1 (5 bases). The CDR3 is made up of 13 amino acids. Trimming shortened V by 5 bases and J by 3 bases, and 8 bases separated the two germline ends. The germline gives CDR1 SGHTA, CDR2 FQGTGA.

The chain links TRBV6-5 to TRBJ2-3; 7 bases map to TRBD2. CDR1 is MNHEY, CDR2 SVGAGI, per germline. The CDR3 covers 13 residues. J gave up 4 bases and V 3 bases, and 1 base lay outside the gene matches. The CDR3 is CASSYSGSDTQYF. The CDR3 DNA reads TGTGCCAGCAGTTATAGCGGGTCAGATACGCAGTATTTT.

V is TRBV5-4 and J is TRBJ2-7; D assignment may be TRBD1 or TRBD2 (5 bases each). There are 15 residues in the CDR3. CDR1 is SGHNT and CDR2 is YYREEE in the germline V gene (reference sequence). V lost 0 bases and J 2 bases, leaving 12 bases between the germline ends. Written as DNA, the CDR3 is TGTGCCAGCAGCTTGGGGTCGGGGCTTACCTACGAGCAGTACTTC. The encoded protein is CASSLGSGLTYEQYF.

The genes are TRBV27 and TRBJ1-2; D gene uncertain. This CDR3 has 12 amino acids. V lost 6 bases and J 8 bases, leaving 13 bases between the germline ends. CDR1 is MNHEY and CDR2 is SMNVEV in the germline V gene (reference sequence). The CDR3 sequence: CASRTAAYGYTF. CDR3 nucleotides: TGTGCCAGCAGGACGGCGGCGTACGGCTACACCTTC.

The chain couples TRBV27 to TRBJ2-1, with D maybe TRBD2 (6 bases). The CDR3 contains 15 residues. Trimming removed 5 bases from V and 4 bases from J, with 15 bases in between. The germline CDR1 and CDR2 sequences are MNHEY and SMNVEV (reference sequence). In DNA form, the CDR3 reads TGTGCCAGCAGTCCCACCCGTAGCGGATACAATGAGCAGTTCTTC. It encodes CASSPTRSGYNEQFF.